The rows below give T cell receptor beta chains drawn from one sample of a study of blood T cells in healthy people across ages. Using its own MiXCR run on the 5' RACE reads, TCRdb lists one record per CDR3 protein. The profile covers approximately 800,000 distinct CDR3 sequences, with approximately 59% appearing a single time and around a quarter taken by the ten largest. The sequenced sample was blood. The receptors come from a man under 40 in good health. CDR3s include the opening cysteine and the closing phenylalanine or tryptophan. A D gene is named only where the DNA matches it firmly. The listing skips clone size in some rows; elsewhere it reads once, few, many or a size class.

TRBJ1-1 | TRBV11-2 | . | . | CASSLVTGTGTEAFF | TGTGCCAGCAGCTTAGTGACCGGGACCGGCACTGAAGCTTTTTTT
TRBJ2-1 | TRBV9 | TRBD2 | . | CASSVDLAGVYNEQFF | TGTGCCAGCAGCGTAGACCTAGCGGGGGTTTACAATGAGCAGTTCTTC
TRBJ2-5 | TRBV29-1 | . | . | CSVPPGVQETQYF | TGCAGCGTCCCTCCGGGGGTACAAGAGACCCAGTACTTC
TRBJ2-2 | TRBV29-1 | TRBD1 | . | CSVKTRTGGGTGELFF | TGCAGCGTCAAAACCCGGACAGGGGGGGGAACCGGGGAGCTGTTTTTT
TRBJ2-5 | TRBV4-2 | . | . | CASSQVSWETQYF | TGTGCCAGCAGCCAAGTATCGTGGGAGACCCAGTACTTC
TRBJ2-3 | TRBV29-1 | . | . | CSVSSASLTDTRYF | TGCAGCGTTTCCTCAGCCTCCTTGACAGATACGCGGTATTTT
TRBJ2-3 | TRBV4-3 | . | . | CASSQDYTRSTDTQYF | TGCGCCAGCAGCCAAGATTACACCAGGAGCACAGATACGCAGTATTTT
TRBJ2-7 | TRBV6-5 | . | . | CASSYSKQGSYEQYF | TGTGCCAGCAGTTACTCGAAGCAGGGTTCCTACGAGCAGTACTTC
TRBJ2-7 | TRBV7-2 | TRBD2 | . | CASSPTGTNGQYF | TGTGCCAGCAGCCCGACCGGGACTAACGGGCAGTACTTC
TRBJ2-7 | TRBV9 | TRBD1 | . | CASSAGDRAPEQYF | TGTGCCAGCAGCGCGGGGGACAGGGCCCCCGAGCAGTACTTC
TRBJ2-1 | TRBV4-3 | . | once | CASSQQASYNEQFF | TGCGCCAGCAGCCAACAAGCCTCCTACAATGAGCAGTTCTTC
TRBJ1-4 | TRBV10-3 | TRBD1 | . | CAISEPPRGQGHEKLFF | TGTGCCATCAGTGAGCCTCCCCGCGGACAGGGTCATGAAAAACTGTTTTTT
TRBJ2-5 | TRBV20-1 | TRBD1 | . | CSAGDRDGETQYF | TGCAGTGCTGGGGACAGGGACGGCGAGACCCAGTACTTC
TRBJ2-7 | TRBV5-1 | . | few | CASSMGAGIYEQYF | TGCGCCAGCAGCATGGGAGCAGGCATCTACGAGCAGTACTTC
TRBJ2-1 | TRBV7-9 | . | . | CAMGYQLGTNEQFF | TGTGCCATGGGTTACCAACTCGGGACTAATGAGCAGTTCTTC
TRBJ2-1 | TRBV5-1 | TRBD2 | once | CASSFLAGGSNERFF | TGCGCCAGCAGCTTTCTAGCGGGGGGCTCCAATGAGCGGTTCTTC
TRBJ2-7 | TRBV6-5 | . | few | CASRNGPPRDEQYF | TGTGCCAGCAGGAACGGGCCGCCTCGTGACGAGCAGTACTTC
TRBJ2-2 | TRBV7-3 | . | . | CTSSSPTEGSGELFF | TGTACCAGCAGCTCCCCGACAGAGGGATCCGGGGAGCTGTTTTTT
TRBJ2-5 | TRBV7-9 | . | . | CASLPVETQYF | TGTGCCAGCCTCCCGGTGGAGACCCAGTACTTC